Each of the 27 T cell receptor beta chains below was sequenced from the same sample in a study of T cells in localized non-small cell lung cancer. The table came from immunoSEQ multiplex PCR; TCRdb's copy has only in-frame clones and leaves some out. This sample has 20,000 to 25,000 clones; 75% to 90% occur once, and the top ten carry 10% to 15%. The source material was PBMCs, sampled before any cancer treatment. The receptors derive from a man between 35 and 75 years old with stage II squamous cell lung carcinoma.

The count of this clone is one. This sequence joins TRBV30 and TRBJ1-1; the D is unclear. Deletions cut 0 bases from V and 0 bases from J, with 11 bases between. Germline values: CDR1 GTSNPN, CDR2 SVGIG (reference sequence). The CDR3 has 15 residues. The CDR3 nucleotides read TGTGCCTGGAGTGTACTCAGACCGATGAACACTGAAGCTTTCTTT. As protein: CAWSVLRPMNTEAFF.

Turning to this clone: Other DNA sequences in this sample translate to the same CDR3. The rearrangement joins TRBV12-2 to TRBJ1-4. TRBV12-2 is designated a pseudogene. The CDR3 runs to 18 residues. DNA for the CDR3: TGTGCAAGTCGGATCCCGGGGGGCCAACCGATTTTTAATGAAAAACTGTTTTTT. Residues: CASRIPGGQPIFNEKLFF.

The genes are TRBV30 and TRBJ2-1; 9 nucleotides agree with TRBD1. The germline gives CDR1 GTSNPN, CDR2 SVGIG (reference sequence). This CDR3 has 12 residues. Trimming took 2 bases from V and 14 from J; bases not matched to a gene: 7. The CDR3 protein is CAWSRTGAGEFF. The CDR3 nucleotides are TGTGCCTGGAGTCGGACAGGGGCGGGGGAGTTCTTC.

The V gene is TRBV6-1, the J gene TRBJ2-5; D is unclear. The CDR3 is 13 residues long. V lost 5 bases, J lost 0 bases, and 7 bases lay in between. Germline lookup yields CDR1 MNHNS and CDR2 SASEGT. The DNA for the CDR3 is TGTGCCAGCAGTAGGGATGACCAAGAGACCCAGTACTTC. Translated: CASSRDDQETQYF.

V and J are TRBV5-1 and TRBJ2-3; no clear D gene. Germline CDR1 reads SGHRS; CDR2 reads YFSETQ. The CDR3 extends over 16 amino acids. Trimming removed 7 bases from V and 0 bases from J, with 18 bases in between. The CDR3 here is CASSEARSYSTDTQYF. The CDR3 DNA reads as TGCGCCAGCTCCGAGGCTCGATCCTATAGCACAGATACGCAGTATTTT.

This chain connects TRBV9 to TRBJ2-3; no clear D gene. Trimming took off 0 bases at V and 1 base at J, with 9 bases between the two ends. Germline values: CDR1 SGDLS, CDR2 YYNGEE. This CDR3 has 15 residues. CDR3 nucleotide sequence: TGTGCCAGCAGCGTAGACGGCTGGGGCACAGATACGCAGTATTTT. Translation: CASSVDGWGTDTQYF.

This clone was counted once. The rearrangement uses TRBV28 and TRBJ2-7; unclear D gene. The CDR3 sequence is 11 residues long. V dropped 5 bases and J dropped 4 bases, with 6 bases sitting between them. Germline CDR1 is MDHEN and CDR2 is SYDVKM. CDR3 nucleotides: TGTGCCAGCAGTCTCTATTACGAGCAGTACTTC. This codes for CASSLYYEQYF. Filled out from reference TRBV28 and TRBJ2-7, the complete variable domain reads DVKVTQSSRYLVKRTGEKVFLECVQDMDHENMFWYRQDPGLGLRLIYFSYDVKMKEKGDIPEGYSVSREKKERFSLILESASTNQTSMYLCASSLYYEQYFGPGTRLTVT.

The rearrangement uses TRBV14 and TRBJ1-2; D not resolved. V lost 0 bases and J 2 bases, leaving 4 bases between the germline ends. Germline CDR1 and CDR2: SGHDN and FVKESK. The CDR3 spans 13 residues. The CDR3 here is CASSQDANYGYTF. The CDR3 bases are TGTGCCAGCAGCCAAGACGCAAACTATGGCTACACCTTC. Drawing the rest from reference TRBV14 and TRBJ1-2, the complete variable domain is EAGVTQFPSHSVIEKGQTVTLRCDPISGHDNLYWYRRVMGKEIKFLLHFVKESKQDESGMPNNRFLAERTGGTYSTLKVQPAELEDSGVYFCASSQDANYGYTFGSGTRLTVV.

This clone was observed once. The chain combines TRBV2 with TRBJ1-1; D is undetermined. V lost 7 bases to trimming and J lost 4 bases, with 13 bases between them. Germline assignment: CDR1 SNHLY and CDR2 FYNNEI. The CDR3 sequence is 13 residues long. DNA for the CDR3: TGTGCCAGCAATCCCTTCGGAATCACTGAAGCTTTCTTT. Protein product: CASNPFGITEAFF.

CDR3 coding DNA: TGTGCCAGCAGCCCCATCCGCGGGAGAAGGCCCTACGAGCAGTACTTC. Translation: CASSPIRGRRPYEQYF. The chain combines TRBV7-3 with TRBJ2-7, with TRBD2 matching 7 bases. Germline V gene sequence: CDR1 SGHTA, CDR2 FQGTGA. With 5 bases clipped from V and 2 bases from J, the junction kept 12 bases outside the gene matches. The CDR3 runs to 16 residues.

The V call is TRBV7-3, the J call TRBJ2-1; D unresolved. The V gene's germline CDR1 is SGHTA and CDR2 FQGTGA. Trimming stripped 5 bases from V and 7 bases from J, with 18 bases between. CDR3 length equals 15 residues. CDR3 amino acids: CASSLRAPPMNEQFF. The CDR3 DNA sequence: TGTGCCAGCAGCCTCCGGGCGCCCCCCATGAATGAGCAGTTCTTC.

This chain links TRBV9 with TRBJ1-2; tentative D call: TRBD1 (6 bases). Trimming shortened V by 5 bases and J by 6 bases, and 11 bases separated the two germline ends. The germline CDR1 and CDR2 sequences are SGDLS and YYNGEE. This CDR3 has 12 residues. CDR3 bases: TGTGCCAGCAGGGGGGGCTGGGATGGCTACACCTTC. Translating it yields CASRGGWDGYTF.

This chain connects TRBV10-3 to TRBJ2-2; D ambiguous. CDR3 length: 13 residues. Germline loops: CDR1 ENHRY, CDR2 SYGVKD. Between the trimmed V and J ends, which lost 2 bases and 4 bases, there was a span of 5 bases. CDR3: CAISEQVTGELFF. The CDR3 bases are TGTGCCATCAGTGAGCAGGTCACCGGGGAGCTGTTTTTT.

This clone was counted once. CDR3 sequence (DNA): TGTGCCTGGGGACAGGGACTAACGGGCACAGATACGCAGTATTTT. It codes for CAWGQGLTGTDTQYF. This chain links TRBV30 with TRBJ2-3, with D possibly being TRBD1 (8 bases). V was shortened by 5 bases and J by 1 base, with 16 bases between the two germline ends. Germline V gene sequence: CDR1 GTSNPN, CDR2 SVGIG (reference sequence). The CDR3 loop spans 15 amino acids.

The chain has TRBV9 and TRBJ1-1, with TRBD1 identical over 9 bases. The trim removed 0 bases at V and 1 base at J, leaving 1 base unmatched. CDR3 length: 15 residues. Germline CDR1 and CDR2: SGDLS and YYNGEE. CDR3: CASSVAGQGNTEAFF. CDR3 bases: TGTGCCAGCAGCGTAGCGGGACAGGGGAACACTGAAGCTTTCTTT.

The CDR3 sequence: CASSSDSGGSTDTQYF. The CDR3 coding sequence is TGTGCCAGCAGCTCCGATTCGGGAGGCAGCACAGATACGCAGTATTTT. The chain carries TRBV9 and TRBJ2-3, with TRBD2 identical over 7 bases. The V segment lost 4 bases and the J segment 0 bases; nucleotides outside the gene matches: 8. Germline-derived CDR1 and CDR2 are SGDLS and YYNGEE. The CDR3 is 16 residues long.

The genes are TRBV19 and TRBJ1-1; unclear D gene. This CDR3 spans 13 amino acids. V was trimmed by 10 bases and J by 0 bases, leaving 12 bases between them. The V gene's germline CDR1 is LNHDA and CDR2 SQIVND (reference sequence). The CDR3 nucleotides read TGTGCCACTACCGACGTTATGAACACTGAAGCTTTCTTT. The encoded protein is CATTDVMNTEAFF.

This clone was counted only a few times. The chain links TRBV4-2 to TRBJ2-5; D is perhaps TRBD1 or TRBD2 (5 bases each). Germline V gene data show CDR1 as LGHNA and CDR2 as YNFKEQ. The CDR3 runs to 16 residues. Trimming pared 1 base from V and 2 bases from J, leaving 14 bases between. For the CDR3, the DNA is TGTGCCAGCAGCCAAGCCCCTAGTGGGGGACAAGAGACCCAGTACTTC. Encoded protein: CASSQAPSGGQETQYF.

The gene calls are TRBV7-3 and TRBJ2-1, with D perhaps TRBD1 (6 bases). The V gene's germline CDR1 is SGHTA and CDR2 FQGTGA. The length of the CDR3 is 19 residues. Trimming took off 1 base at V and 0 bases at J, with 19 bases between the two ends. As DNA, the CDR3 is TGTGCCAGCAGCTTAAGGGGTGGGGGCGTATTGGACTCCTACAATGAGCAGTTCTTC. Encoded protein: CASSLRGGGVLDSYNEQFF.

This clone was observed a few times. V and J are TRBV10-2 and TRBJ1-4; D possibly corresponds to TRBD1 (6 bases). V was shortened by 3 bases and J by 4 bases, with 9 bases between the two germline ends. The CDR3 length is 14 residues. The germline gives CDR1 WSHSY, CDR2 SAAADI. The CDR3 sequence is CASSDGGDNEKLFF. CDR3 bases: TGCGCCAGCAGTGATGGGGGCGATAATGAAAAACTGTTTTTT.

The chain combines TRBV5-1 with TRBJ2-5; the D gene is possibly TRBD2 (5 bases). CDR3 length: 12 residues. The germline CDR1 and CDR2 sequences are SGHRS and YFSETQ. Trimming removed 4 bases from V and 5 bases from J, with 9 bases in between. The CDR3 nucleotides are TGCGCCAGCAGCCGGGAAGGGGAGACCCAGTACTTC. It specifies CASSREGETQYF.

This clone was counted a single time. The chain carries TRBV5-1 and TRBJ2-5, with TRBD2 matching over 12 bases. J was trimmed by 1 base and V by 4 bases; bases with no gene match: 5. Germline lookup yields CDR1 SGHRS and CDR2 YFSETQ. The CDR3 runs to 16 residues. CDR3 in DNA: TGCGCCAGCAGCCCGCAGACTAGCGGGGGCCAAGAGACCCAGTACTTC. Translation gives CASSPQTSGGQETQYF. Combining the CDR3 with reference TRBV5-1 and TRBJ2-5 gives the whole variable domain KAGVTQTPRYLIKTRGQQVTLSCSPISGHRSVSWYQQTPGQGLQFLFEYFSETQRNKGNFPGRFSGRQFSNSRSEMNVSTLELGDSALYLCASSPQTSGGQETQYFGPGTRLLVL.

The chain employs TRBV4-2 and TRBJ2-3; 8 bases agree with TRBD1. The CDR3 sequence is 17 residues long. CDR1 is LGHNA, CDR2 YNFKEQ, per germline. The V and J ends lost 0 bases and 4 bases, in that order; junction bases with no gene match: 9. CDR3 in DNA: TGTGCCAGCAGCCAAGAAGGGGCAGGGGGCCTCGCAGATACGCAGTATTTT. Protein sequence: CASSQEGAGGLADTQYF.

This rearrangement joins TRBV6-6 to TRBJ2-7, with D unclear. V was cut by 8 bases and J by 3 bases, with 14 bases left in between. Germline V CDR1 and CDR2: MNHNY, SVGAGI (reference sequence). This CDR3 spans 13 amino acids. The CDR3 region is CASSQTFLYEQYF. The DNA for the CDR3 is TGTGCCAGCTCCCAGACATTTCTCTACGAGCAGTACTTC.

The chain couples TRBV10-3 to TRBJ2-7, with a possible D match to TRBD2 (6 bases). V was trimmed by 5 bases and J by 0 bases, leaving 8 bases between them. The CDR3 length is 13 residues. Germline lookup yields CDR1 ENHRY and CDR2 SYGVKD. The CDR3 loop reads CAISTDYSYEQYF. In DNA form, the CDR3 reads TGTGCCATCAGTACGGACTACTCCTACGAGCAGTACTTC.

This clone was recorded once. The rearrangement links TRBV5-1 to TRBJ2-1; the D gene is possibly TRBD1 (6 bases). This CDR3 is built from 18 residues. Germline lookup yields CDR1 SGHRS and CDR2 YFSETQ. V gave up 5 bases and J gave up 5 bases, with 26 bases separating them. This CDR3 is CASRGYRARPLIDNEQFF. For the CDR3, the DNA is TGCGCCAGCAGAGGATACAGGGCTAGACCTCTCATTGACAATGAGCAGTTCTTC.

This chain links TRBV19 with TRBJ2-7; 7 nucleotides align to TRBD1. The germline CDR1 and CDR2 sequences are LNHDA and SQIVND (reference sequence). The CDR3 contains 12 residues. Unmatched junction bases numbered 8, after V lost 10 bases and J lost 5 bases. The CDR3 spells CATRGNSDEQYF. Here the CDR3 DNA reads TGTGCCACCAGGGGGAACTCGGACGAGCAGTACTTC.